This TCR beta chain was sequenced in a study of T cell repertoires in cytomegalovirus infection. For the study at large: Matching HLA type, along with CMV infection, was indicated by public TCR beta signatures.

As regards this clonotype: Its specificity is unknown.

One entry per CDR3 protein, called by TCRdb with MiXCR from the reads. The sample holds hundreds of thousands of distinct CDR3 sequences, approximately 33% seen once. Points from the study as a whole: Pooled public TCR beta family frequency picked out CMV carriers with the relevant HLA. Across the ex vivo response, the dominant clonotypes were HLA-C-restricted CMV-specific TCR beta clonotypes.

The CDR3 runs 15 residues. From germline, CDR1 is DFQATT and CDR2 SNEGSKA (reference sequence). The V gene lost 6 bases and the J gene lost 5 bases, with 20 bases spanning the gap. Sequenced input: PBMCs. The source of this sequence is a human donor in good health (CMV status not recorded). Some clones in this sample may be carry-over from other donors' samples. This rearrangement joins TRBV20-1 to TRBJ1-5; D unclear. CDR3 sequence (DNA): TGCAGTGCCACCCTCATACAAGGTAGAGATCAGCCCCAGCATTTT. Translated: CSATLIQGRDQPQHF.